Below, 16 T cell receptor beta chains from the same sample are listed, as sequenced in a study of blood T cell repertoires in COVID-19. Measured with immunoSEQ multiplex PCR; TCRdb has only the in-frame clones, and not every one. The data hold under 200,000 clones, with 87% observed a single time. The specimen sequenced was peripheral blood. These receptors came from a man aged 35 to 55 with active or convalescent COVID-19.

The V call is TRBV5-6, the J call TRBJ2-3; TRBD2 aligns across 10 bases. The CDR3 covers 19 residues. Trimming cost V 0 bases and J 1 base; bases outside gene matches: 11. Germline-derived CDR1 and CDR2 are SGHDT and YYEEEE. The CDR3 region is CASSLVWLAGDQRTDTQYF. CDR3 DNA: TGTGCCAGCAGCTTGGTCTGGCTAGCGGGAGACCAACGCACAGATACGCAGTATTTT.

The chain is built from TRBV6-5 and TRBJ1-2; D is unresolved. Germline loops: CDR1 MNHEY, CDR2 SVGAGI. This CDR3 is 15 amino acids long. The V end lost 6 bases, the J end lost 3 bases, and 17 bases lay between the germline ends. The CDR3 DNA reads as TGTGCCAGCAGCGACGCTAACGGAGGCGACTATGGCTACACCTTC. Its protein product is CASSDANGGDYGYTF.

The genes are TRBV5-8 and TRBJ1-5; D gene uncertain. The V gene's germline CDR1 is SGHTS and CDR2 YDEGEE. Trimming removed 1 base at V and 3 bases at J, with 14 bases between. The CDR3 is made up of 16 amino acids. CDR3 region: CASSLLISQYNQPQHF. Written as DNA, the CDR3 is TGTGCCAGCAGCTTGTTGATTTCACAGTACAATCAGCCCCAGCATTTT.

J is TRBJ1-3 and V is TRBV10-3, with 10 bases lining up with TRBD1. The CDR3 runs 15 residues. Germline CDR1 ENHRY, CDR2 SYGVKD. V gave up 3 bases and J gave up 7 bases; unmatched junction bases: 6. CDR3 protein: CAISDSRDRGNTIYF. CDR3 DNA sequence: TGTGCCATCAGTGACTCCCGGGACAGGGGTAACACCATATATTTT.

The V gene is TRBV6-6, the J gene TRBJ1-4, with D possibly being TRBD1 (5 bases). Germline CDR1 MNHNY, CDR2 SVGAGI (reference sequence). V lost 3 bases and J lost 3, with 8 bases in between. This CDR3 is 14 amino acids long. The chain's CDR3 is CASSYRQSNEKLFF. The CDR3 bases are TGTGCCAGCAGTTATCGACAGTCTAATGAAAAACTGTTTTTT.

This CDR3 reads CASSPDLTGGEETQYF. The CDR3 coding sequence is TGTGCCAGCAGTCCCGACCTGACAGGGGGCGAAGAGACCCAGTACTTC. The V gene is TRBV27, the J gene TRBJ2-5, with 10 bases identical to TRBD1. Looked up from germline, CDR1 is MNHEY and CDR2 is SMNVEV (reference sequence). This CDR3 region has 16 residues. The V and J ends lost 5 bases and 3 bases, in that order; junction bases with no gene match: 9.

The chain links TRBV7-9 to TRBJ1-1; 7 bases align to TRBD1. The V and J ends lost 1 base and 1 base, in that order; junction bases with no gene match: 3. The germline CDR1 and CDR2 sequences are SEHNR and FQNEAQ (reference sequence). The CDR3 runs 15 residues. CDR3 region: CASSLVGGENTEAFF. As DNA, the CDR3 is TGTGCCAGCAGCTTAGTAGGGGGCGAGAACACTGAAGCTTTCTTT.

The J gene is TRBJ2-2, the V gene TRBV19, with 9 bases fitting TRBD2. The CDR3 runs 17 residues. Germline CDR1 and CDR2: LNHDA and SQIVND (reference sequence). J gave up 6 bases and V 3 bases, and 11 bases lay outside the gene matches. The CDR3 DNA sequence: TGTGCCAGTAGTATCCTCCCGGCGGGGGGGCACCCCGGGGAGCTGTTTTTT. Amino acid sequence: CASSILPAGGHPGELFF.

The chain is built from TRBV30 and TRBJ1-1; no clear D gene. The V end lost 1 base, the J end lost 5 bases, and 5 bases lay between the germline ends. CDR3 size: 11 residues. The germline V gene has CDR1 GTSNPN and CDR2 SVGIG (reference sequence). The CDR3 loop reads CAWSARTEAFF. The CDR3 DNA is TGTGCCTGGAGTGCTCGGACTGAAGCTTTCTTT.

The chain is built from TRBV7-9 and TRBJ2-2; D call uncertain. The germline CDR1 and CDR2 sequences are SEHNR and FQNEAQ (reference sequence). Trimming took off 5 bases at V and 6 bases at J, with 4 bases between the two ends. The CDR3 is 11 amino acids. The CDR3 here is CASSPAGELFF. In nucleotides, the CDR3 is TGTGCCAGCAGCCCTGCCGGGGAGCTGTTTTTT.

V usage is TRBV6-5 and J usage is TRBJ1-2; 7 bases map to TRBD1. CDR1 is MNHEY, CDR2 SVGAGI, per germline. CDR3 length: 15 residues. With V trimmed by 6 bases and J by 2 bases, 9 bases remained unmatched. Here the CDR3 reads CASRNTPDRNYGYTF. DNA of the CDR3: TGTGCCAGCAGGAACACTCCGGACAGGAACTATGGCTACACCTTC.

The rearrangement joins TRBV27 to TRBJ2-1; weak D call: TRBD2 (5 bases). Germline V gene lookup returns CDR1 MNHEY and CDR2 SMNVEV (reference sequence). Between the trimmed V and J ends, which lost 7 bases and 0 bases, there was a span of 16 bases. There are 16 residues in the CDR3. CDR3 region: CASTTVAPSSYNEQFF. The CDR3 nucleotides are TGTGCCAGCACCACTGTAGCGCCGAGCTCCTACAATGAGCAGTTCTTC.

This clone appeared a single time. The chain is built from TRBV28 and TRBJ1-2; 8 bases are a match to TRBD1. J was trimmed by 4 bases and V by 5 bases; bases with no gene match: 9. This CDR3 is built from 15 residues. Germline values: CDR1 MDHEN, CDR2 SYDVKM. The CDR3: CASSHRAGGSYGYTF. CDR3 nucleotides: TGTGCCAGCAGTCATCGGGCAGGGGGCAGCTATGGCTACACCTTC.

DNA for the CDR3: TGTGCCAGCCCAGGGTTTTCACCCCTCCACTTT. This codes for CASPGFSPLHF. The V gene is TRBV7-9, the J gene TRBJ1-6; perhaps TRBD1 as D (5 bases). V was trimmed by 8 bases and J by 9 bases, leaving 8 bases between them. The CDR3 spans 11 residues. Looked up from germline, CDR1 is SEHNR and CDR2 is FQNEAQ (reference sequence).

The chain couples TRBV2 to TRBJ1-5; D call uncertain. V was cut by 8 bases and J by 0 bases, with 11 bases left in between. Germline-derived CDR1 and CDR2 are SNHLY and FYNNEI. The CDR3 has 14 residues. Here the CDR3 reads CASRLAVSNQPQHF. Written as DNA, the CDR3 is TGTGCCAGCCGACTTGCGGTTAGCAATCAGCCCCAGCATTTT. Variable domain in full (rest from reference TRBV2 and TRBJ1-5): EPEVTQTPSHQVTQMGQEVILRCVPISNHLYFYWYRQILGQKVEFLVSFYNNEISEKSEIFDDQFSVERPDGSNFTLKIRSTKLEDSAMYFCASRLAVSNQPQHFGDGTRLSIL.

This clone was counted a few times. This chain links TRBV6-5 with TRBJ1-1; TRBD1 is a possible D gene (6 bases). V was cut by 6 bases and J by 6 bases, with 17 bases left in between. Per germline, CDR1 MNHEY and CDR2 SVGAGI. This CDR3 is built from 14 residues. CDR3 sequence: CASRTGQNLAEAFF. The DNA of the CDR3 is TGTGCCAGCAGGACAGGACAGAATCTCGCTGAAGCTTTCTTT.